The present T cell receptor beta chain was sequenced within a study of T cell changes during pregnancy in multiple sclerosis. TCRdb keeps only in-frame clones here, not all; method: immunoSEQ multiplex PCR. The sample gives about 69,000 clones, roughly 93% of which show up once; more than 1.2% is in the top ten. The clonotype comes from a female donor with multiple sclerosis, enrolled in a pregnancy study. The material sequenced was peripheral blood, taken in the third trimester of pregnancy.

The CDR3 sequence: CASSTDRRTEAFF. In DNA form, the CDR3 reads TGTGCCAGCAGCACCGACAGACGAACTGAAGCTTTCTTT. V usage is TRBV7-3 and J usage is TRBJ1-1; maybe TRBD1 (5 bases). Looked up from germline, CDR1 is SGHTA and CDR2 is FQGTGA. The CDR3 has 13 residues. The V end was cut by 5 bases, the J end by 5 bases, with 12 bases between.